The rows below give T cell receptor beta chains drawn from one sample of a study of T-cell memory formation after mild COVID-19. TCRdb itself ran the 5' RACE reads through MiXCR, one entry per CDR3 protein. The data contain around 90,000 distinct CDR3 sequences, about 16% of them seen just once; the ten biggest clones take up roughly two fifths. The specimen was PBMCs or a T cell subset sorted from them (not recorded which). Receptor source: a man younger than 35 who had mild COVID-19 (a few samples of this study predate the infection). Cell type and time point are not known. Both conserved end residues are part of each CDR3. The order of the fields is clone size, J gene, V gene, D gene, CDR3 protein, CDR3 DNA. D genes are given only for firm matches. The size of a clone is reported for some rows only, either as once, few or many, or as a class for expanded clones.

clone_size: NA; j_call: TRBJ1-5; v_call: TRBV4-1; d_call: NA; cdr3_aa: CASREGFNQPQHF; cdr3_nt: TGCGCCAGCAGGGAAGGGTTCAATCAGCCCCAGCATTTT
clone_size: few; j_call: TRBJ1-1; v_call: TRBV6-6; d_call: NA; cdr3_aa: CASKGGTEAFF; cdr3_nt: TGTGCCAGCAAGGGGGGCACTGAAGCTTTCTTT
clone_size: NA; j_call: TRBJ2-3; v_call: TRBV5-4; d_call: NA; cdr3_aa: CASSLDDPGPRTDTQYF; cdr3_nt: TGTGCCAGCAGCTTGGATGACCCGGGCCCGAGAACAGATACGCAGTATTTT
clone_size: few; j_call: TRBJ1-1; v_call: TRBV5-1; d_call: NA; cdr3_aa: CASKKGNTEAFF; cdr3_nt: TGCGCCAGCAAGAAGGGGAACACTGAAGCTTTCTTT
clone_size: few; j_call: TRBJ2-3; v_call: TRBV29-1; d_call: NA; cdr3_aa: CSVRGDEGAADTQYF; cdr3_nt: TGCAGCGTTAGGGGGGACGAGGGGGCGGCCGATACGCAGTATTTT
clone_size: NA; j_call: TRBJ2-5; v_call: TRBV2; d_call: TRBD2; cdr3_aa: CASSGGPQETQYF; cdr3_nt: TGTGCCAGTAGCGGGGGACCCCAAGAGACCCAGTACTTC
clone_size: few; j_call: TRBJ1-3; v_call: TRBV20-1; d_call: NA; cdr3_aa: CSARPDGEWRNTIYF; cdr3_nt: TGCAGTGCTAGACCCGACGGGGAGTGGCGCAACACCATATATTTT
clone_size: NA; j_call: TRBJ1-2; v_call: TRBV29-1; d_call: TRBD1; cdr3_aa: CSVEGWDRENYGYTF; cdr3_nt: TGCAGCGTTGAGGGATGGGACAGGGAGAACTATGGCTACACCTTC
clone_size: many; j_call: TRBJ2-1; v_call: TRBV7-8; d_call: NA; cdr3_aa: CASSPYVSNNEQFF; cdr3_nt: TGTGCCAGCAGCCCGTATGTGAGCAACAATGAGCAGTTCTTC
clone_size: NA; j_call: TRBJ2-3; v_call: TRBV27; d_call: NA; cdr3_aa: CASSLSLTDTQYF; cdr3_nt: TGTGCCAGCAGTTTATCACTCACAGATACGCAGTATTTT
clone_size: NA; j_call: TRBJ2-1; v_call: TRBV7-6; d_call: NA; cdr3_aa: CASSARKNEQFF; cdr3_nt: TGTGCCAGCAGCGCGCGAAAAAATGAGCAGTTCTTC
clone_size: many; j_call: TRBJ2-5; v_call: TRBV9; d_call: TRBD2; cdr3_aa: CASSVAAGDQETQYF; cdr3_nt: TGTGCCAGCAGCGTAGCAGCGGGGGACCAAGAGACCCAGTACTTC
clone_size: few; j_call: TRBJ1-2; v_call: TRBV7-2; d_call: TRBD1; cdr3_aa: CASSFDREYSSYGYTF; cdr3_nt: TGTGCCAGCAGCTTTGACAGGGAGTATTCCTCCTATGGCTACACCTTC
clone_size: many; j_call: TRBJ2-2; v_call: TRBV12-3/TRBV12-4; d_call: NA; cdr3_aa: CASSLRGVGTGELFF; cdr3_nt: TGTGCCAGCAGTTTAAGGGGGGTTGGCACCGGGGAGCTGTTTTTT
clone_size: few; j_call: TRBJ2-7; v_call: TRBV5-1; d_call: NA; cdr3_aa: CASNTMGDRSAYEQYF; cdr3_nt: TGCGCCAGCAACACTATGGGAGACAGGTCGGCCTACGAGCAGTACTTC
clone_size: NA; j_call: TRBJ1-5; v_call: TRBV6-5; d_call: NA; cdr3_aa: CASSYSVTQPQHF; cdr3_nt: TGTGCCAGCAGTTACTCGGTGACCCAGCCCCAGCATTTT
clone_size: NA; j_call: TRBJ1-3; v_call: TRBV2; d_call: NA; cdr3_aa: CASIGGHSGNTIYF; cdr3_nt: TGTGCCAGCATTGGGGGCCACTCTGGAAACACCATATATTTT
clone_size: few; j_call: TRBJ2-4; v_call: TRBV5-6; d_call: TRBD1; cdr3_aa: CASSFRGRVTKNIQYF; cdr3_nt: TGTGCCAGCAGCTTCAGGGGGCGGGTAACCAAAAACATTCAGTACTTC
clone_size: few; j_call: TRBJ2-1; v_call: TRBV20-1; d_call: NA; cdr3_aa: CSARLRAGPGNEQFF; cdr3_nt: TGCAGTGCTAGACTACGGGCGGGACCGGGCAATGAGCAGTTCTTC
clone_size: few; j_call: TRBJ2-7; v_call: TRBV7-2; d_call: NA; cdr3_aa: CASSLVFRGGTSYEQYF; cdr3_nt: TGTGCCAGCAGCTTAGTCTTTCGGGGAGGTACATCCTACGAGCAGTACTTC
clone_size: NA; j_call: TRBJ2-2; v_call: TRBV4-3; d_call: NA; cdr3_aa: CASSHLGGHTGELFF; cdr3_nt: TGCGCCAGCAGCCACCTCGGGGGGCACACCGGGGAGCTGTTTTTT
clone_size: NA; j_call: TRBJ2-3; v_call: TRBV4-1; d_call: NA; cdr3_aa: CASSQRLDRHTDTQYF; cdr3_nt: TGCGCCAGCAGCCAACGGCTGGACCGACACACAGATACGCAGTATTTT
clone_size: NA; j_call: TRBJ2-7; v_call: TRBV5-1; d_call: NA; cdr3_aa: CASSWAGPDEQYF; cdr3_nt: TGCGCCAGCAGCTGGGCAGGACCAGACGAGCAGTACTTC
clone_size: many; j_call: TRBJ2-2; v_call: TRBV5-1; d_call: NA; cdr3_aa: CASSLRGVNTGELFF; cdr3_nt: TGCGCCAGCAGCCTGAGGGGGGTGAACACCGGGGAGCTGTTTTTT
clone_size: few; j_call: TRBJ1-2; v_call: TRBV7-2; d_call: TRBD1; cdr3_aa: CASSPVDRARGYTF; cdr3_nt: TGTGCCAGCAGCCCCGTCGACAGGGCCCGAGGCTACACCTTC
clone_size: many; j_call: TRBJ2-1; v_call: TRBV7-6; d_call: TRBD2; cdr3_aa: CASSLLSGGGYNEQFF; cdr3_nt: TGTGCCAGCAGCTTACTTAGCGGGGGGGGCTACAATGAGCAGTTCTTC
clone_size: few; j_call: TRBJ2-2; v_call: TRBV4-2; d_call: TRBD1; cdr3_aa: CASSPPVGTGRRTGELFF; cdr3_nt: TGTGCCAGCAGCCCTCCCGTCGGGACAGGCCGACGGACCGGGGAGCTGTTTTTT